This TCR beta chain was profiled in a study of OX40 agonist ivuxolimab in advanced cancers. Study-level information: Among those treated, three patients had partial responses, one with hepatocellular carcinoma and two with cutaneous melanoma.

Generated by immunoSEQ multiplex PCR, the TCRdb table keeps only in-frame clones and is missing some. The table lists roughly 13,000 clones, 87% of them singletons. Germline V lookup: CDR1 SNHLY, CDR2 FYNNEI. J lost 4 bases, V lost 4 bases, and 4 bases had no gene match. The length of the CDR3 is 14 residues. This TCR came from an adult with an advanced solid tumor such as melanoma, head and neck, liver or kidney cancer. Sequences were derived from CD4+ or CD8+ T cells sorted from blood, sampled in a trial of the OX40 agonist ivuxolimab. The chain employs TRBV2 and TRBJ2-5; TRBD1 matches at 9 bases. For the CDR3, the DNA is TGTGCCAGCAGTGGGACAGGGGTCACAGAGACCCAGTACTTC. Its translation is CASSGTGVTETQYF.